The present T cell receptor beta chain was sequenced within a study of blood T cell repertoires in COVID-19. Study-level background: Whether acute or convalescent, the COVID-19 samples came from the United States, Italy and Spain. PBMCs, B-cell-depleted T cells, or T cells provided the cDNA or gDNA that made up the material.

Source study methods: Nucleated cell number was recorded as an estimate derived from reference gene primer amplification. Libraries were prepared by immunoSEQ multiplex PCR; TCRdb keeps only in-frame clonotypes and omits some of them. The V and J calls and clone size come from that table; D and trimming were worked out from the DNA. Of 120,000 to 150,000 clones in the sample, approximately 91% were seen once. Trimming took 4 bases from V and 4 from J, leaving 10 bases between them. Germline assignment: CDR1 PRHDT and CDR2 FYEKMQ (reference sequence). This CDR3 contains 13 residues. This clonotype was obtained from a human donor in a cohort sampled during active COVID-19. The sequenced sample consisted of peripheral blood. The chain links TRBV13 to TRBJ1-2; D may be TRBD1 (6 bases). The CDR3 region has the DNA TGTGCCAGCAGCTCGCGGACAGCCTATGGCTACACCTTC. This gives the protein CASSSRTAYGYTF.